The 29 T cell receptor beta chains reported below all come from one sample, sequenced in a study of blood T cells in healthy people across ages. Primed by a sample-barcoded 5' primer and a J-beta primer mix, a second PCR proceeded for 7 to 11 cycles. TCRdb processed the 5' RACE reads anew with MiXCR; each CDR3 protein has one entry. The sample carries 800,000 to 950,000 distinct CDR3 sequences, around 48% recorded once. Sequenced: blood. The receptors were gathered from a man aged 25-45 years in good health.

The V call is TRBV3-1, the J call TRBJ2-5; TRBD1 is a possible D gene (6 bases). There are 15 residues in the CDR3. V gave up 6 bases and J gave up 11 bases, with 25 bases separating them. Germline V gives CDR1 LGHDT, CDR2 YNNKEL (reference sequence). This CDR3 reads CASRPRGRDGNEQYF. The CDR3 bases are TGTGCCAGCAGACCCAGGGGACGGGATGGCAATGAGCAGTACTTC.

This clonotype was seen only a few times. The chain couples TRBV15 to TRBJ1-2, with 9 positions matching TRBD1. The CDR3 covers 16 residues. Germline V gene data show CDR1 as LNHNV and CDR2 as YYDKDF (reference sequence). The V gene end was trimmed by 0 bases and the J gene end by 6 bases; junction bases not matched to a gene: 8. The CDR3 DNA reads TGTGCCACCAGCAGAGATTTCGGGGACAGGGCGAATGGCTACACCTTC. Protein: CATSRDFGDRANGYTF.

CDR3 nucleotides: TGTGCCACCAGCAGAGATACAGGGGCAACCCACTACAATGAGCAGTTCTTC. Amino acid sequence: CATSRDTGATHYNEQFF. The chain uses TRBV15 and TRBJ2-1, with 7 positions matching TRBD1. This CDR3 has 17 residues. Germline CDR1 is LNHNV and CDR2 is YYDKDF (reference sequence). V lost 0 bases, J lost 3 bases, and 8 bases stayed unmatched.

V usage is TRBV5-1 and J usage is TRBJ2-7, with D tentatively TRBD2 (5 bases). Germline CDR1 reads SGHRS; CDR2 reads YFSETQ. This CDR3 is 16 amino acids long. V shed 2 bases and J shed 0 bases, with 15 bases lying between them. CDR3 loop: CASSLFAEGSSYEQYF. The CDR3 DNA reads as TGCGCCAGCAGCTTATTTGCCGAAGGGAGCTCCTACGAGCAGTACTTC.

This clonotype was observed a few times. This sequence joins TRBV30 and TRBJ2-1; maybe TRBD1 (6 bases). V was shortened by 1 base and J by 7 bases, with 14 bases between the two germline ends. CDR1 and CDR2 from the germline V gene are GTSNPN and SVGIG (reference sequence). This CDR3 comprises 14 residues. CDR3 region: CAWSEGTGWNEQFF. CDR3 DNA sequence: TGTGCCTGGAGTGAAGGAACAGGGTGGAATGAGCAGTTCTTC.

The chain uses TRBV20-1 and TRBJ2-1; a possible D gene is TRBD2 (5 bases). V was shortened by 5 bases and J by 3 bases, with 11 bases between the two germline ends. Germline V gives CDR1 DFQATT, CDR2 SNEGSKA (reference sequence). The CDR3 is made up of 13 amino acids. The CDR3, as DNA: TGCAGTGCTGTCCTAGCAGACTACAATGAGCAGTTCTTC. This translates into CSAVLADYNEQFF.

This clonotype occurred a few times. The genes are TRBV5-1 and TRBJ2-5; 9 bases map to TRBD1. In germline, CDR1 is SGHRS, CDR2 YFSETQ. CDR3 size: 15 residues. V gave up 5 bases and J gave up 1 base; unmatched junction bases: 6. The CDR3 spells CASRSGTGIQETQYF. CDR3 DNA sequence: TGCGCCAGCAGATCGGGGACAGGGATCCAAGAGACCCAGTACTTC.

There are a few counts of this clonotype. This rearrangement joins TRBV6-1 to TRBJ2-7; D unresolved. The CDR3 runs to 13 residues. The V end was cut by 0 bases, the J end by 2 bases, with 5 bases between. CDR1 and CDR2 (germline): MNHNS, SASEGT. DNA of the CDR3: TGTGCCAGCAGTGAAGCCTCCCCCTACGAGCAGTACTTC. It specifies CASSEASPYEQYF.

This chain uses TRBV7-9 with TRBJ1-1, with D possibly being TRBD1 (5 bases). Per the germline V gene, CDR1 is SEHNR and CDR2 is FQNEAQ (reference sequence). The length of the CDR3 is 15 residues. Trimming shortened V by 6 bases and J by 0 bases, and 14 bases separated the two germline ends. CDR3 in amino acids: CASRGETVLNTEAFF. In nucleotides, the CDR3 is TGTGCCAGCAGGGGGGAGACAGTTTTGAACACTGAAGCTTTCTTT.

The rearrangement joins TRBV7-9 to TRBJ1-1, with unresolved D. CDR1 is SEHNR, CDR2 FQNEAQ, per germline (reference sequence). CDR3 length: 12 amino acids. Trimming pared 5 bases from V and 5 bases from J, leaving 9 bases between. The CDR3 DNA follows: TGTGCCAGCAGCCCCACGGGGACTGAAGCTTTCTTT. It encodes CASSPTGTEAFF.

The V and J genes are TRBV9 and TRBJ2-3; D is possibly TRBD2 (6 bases). Trimming took 5 bases from V and 4 from J, leaving 14 bases between them. Germline V gene sequence: CDR1 SGDLS, CDR2 YYNGEE. The CDR3 runs to 14 residues. CDR3 DNA sequence: TGTGCCAGCAGTGTGACGACGGGGGCAGATACGCAGTATTTT. Amino acid sequence: CASSVTTGADTQYF. Looking up the rest from reference TRBV9 and TRBJ2-3 gives the full variable domain: DSGVTQTPKHLITATGQRVTLRCSPRSGDLSVYWYQQSLDQGLQFLIQYYNGEERAKGNILERFSAQQFPDLHSELNLSSLELGDSALYFCASSVTTGADTQYFGPGTRLTVL.

In this sample, this clonotype turned up many times. The chain recombines TRBV4-2 with TRBJ2-6; the D is unclear. The CDR3 covers 19 residues. V shed 2 bases and J shed 3 bases, with 20 bases lying between them. CDR1 and CDR2 (germline): LGHNA, YNFKEQ. CDR3 sequence: CASSQRSGTQVVGANVLTF. CDR3 sequence (DNA): TGTGCCAGCAGCCAACGTTCAGGAACCCAGGTAGTTGGGGCCAACGTCCTGACTTTC.

This clonotype was seen a handful of times. The chain joins TRBV27 to TRBJ2-7; no clear D. CDR3 length: 14 amino acids. Trimming cost V 8 bases and J 2 bases, with 16 bases left between them. Germline assignment: CDR1 MNHEY and CDR2 SMNVEV (reference sequence). The CDR3 here is CASRLQLGPYEQYF. The CDR3 DNA reads TGTGCCAGCCGTCTTCAGCTGGGCCCCTACGAGCAGTACTTC.

This clonotype was recorded a few times. The CDR3 bases are TGCGCCAGCACAGCAGGGGGGAAGAGTGAGCAGTTCTTC. Amino acid sequence: CASTAGGKSEQFF. J is TRBJ2-1 and V is TRBV5-1; D possibly corresponds to TRBD1 (7 bases). V was shortened by 6 bases and J by 9 bases, with 16 bases between the two germline ends. Germline V gives CDR1 SGHRS, CDR2 YFSETQ. CDR3 size: 13 residues. The variable domain in full, with the rest retrieved from reference TRBV5-1 and TRBJ2-1, is KAGVTQTPRYLIKTRGQQVTLSCSPISGHRSVSWYQQTPGQGLQFLFEYFSETQRNKGNFPGRFSGRQFSNSRSEMNVSTLELGDSALYLCASTAGGKSEQFFGPGTRLTVL.

In its sample, this clonotype was seen a few times. This sequence joins TRBV4-1 and TRBJ2-3; weak D call: TRBD1 (6 bases). V dropped 1 base and J dropped 0 bases, with 14 bases sitting between them. The CDR3 consists of 17 residues. CDR1 is MGHRA, CDR2 YSYEKL, per germline. CDR3 protein: CASSQGRTDYSTDTQYF. The CDR3 bases are TGCGCCAGCAGCCAAGGGCGGACAGATTACAGCACAGATACGCAGTATTTT.

There are a few counts of this clonotype. The V gene is TRBV5-1, the J gene TRBJ2-1; 9 bases line up with TRBD2. Trimming removed 5 bases from V and 6 bases from J; junction bases left unmatched: 9. This CDR3 comprises 15 residues. CDR1 and CDR2 from the germline V gene are SGHRS and YFSETQ. This CDR3 is CASRFSLAGRNEQFF. CDR3 nucleotide sequence: TGCGCCAGCAGATTCTCACTAGCGGGCCGCAATGAGCAGTTCTTC.

The rearrangement joins TRBV27 to TRBJ2-1; 7 bases line up with TRBD2. CDR1 and CDR2 from the germline V gene are MNHEY and SMNVEV (reference sequence). The CDR3 totals 15 residues. J lost 4 bases, V lost 2 bases, and 5 bases had no gene match. DNA of the CDR3: TGTGCCAGCAGTTTAAACAGCGGGGAATACAATGAGCAGTTCTTC. It codes for CASSLNSGEYNEQFF.

A few counts support this clonotype. This chain connects TRBV28 to TRBJ2-1, with D perhaps matching TRBD2 (6 bases). Germline CDR1 reads MDHEN; CDR2 reads SYDVKM. Trimming pared 4 bases from V and 6 bases from J, leaving 16 bases between. This CDR3 has 15 amino acids. The CDR3 reads CASSSRDSPRNEQFF. The CDR3 DNA reads as TGTGCCAGCAGTTCCCGGGACTCCCCTCGCAATGAGCAGTTCTTC. Supplemented by reference TRBV28 and TRBJ2-1, the full variable domain reads DVKVTQSSRYLVKRTGEKVFLECVQDMDHENMFWYRQDPGLGLRLIYFSYDVKMKEKGDIPEGYSVSREKKERFSLILESASTNQTSMYLCASSSRDSPRNEQFFGPGTRLTVL.

The table lists this clonotype with many counts. The chain is built from TRBV18 and TRBJ2-5; D call uncertain. The V end lost 8 bases, the J end lost 3 bases, and 7 bases lay between the germline ends. The germline V gene encodes CDR1 KGHSH and CDR2 LQKENI. The CDR3 has 11 amino acids. The CDR3 DNA reads as TGTGCCAGCAGCCCGGAAGAGACCCAGTACTTC. Its protein product is CASSPEETQYF.

The gene calls are TRBV20-1 and TRBJ2-3; possible D gene TRBD2, 5 bases. The germline gives CDR1 DFQATT, CDR2 SNEGSKA (reference sequence). V lost 0 bases and J lost 3, with 10 bases in between. The CDR3 has 14 residues. The CDR3 DNA sequence: TGCAGTGCTAGAGACCCCCGGGGTACAGATACGCAGTATTTT. This translates into CSARDPRGTDTQYF.

This clonotype appeared a few times. The rearrangement links TRBV20-1 to TRBJ2-1, with D maybe TRBD2 (6 bases). This CDR3 is 15 amino acids long. Trimming stripped 0 bases from V and 8 bases from J, with 17 bases between. In germline, CDR1 is DFQATT, CDR2 SNEGSKA (reference sequence). CDR3 region: CSARDGTRGSYEQFF. DNA of the CDR3: TGCAGTGCTAGAGATGGGACCCGGGGGTCATATGAGCAGTTCTTC.

The chain combines TRBV7-8 with TRBJ2-5; 12 nucleotides match TRBD2. CDR1 is SGHVS and CDR2 is FQNEAQ in the germline V gene. The J segment lost 0 bases and the V segment lost 4 bases, leaving 3 bases of the junction unmatched. CDR3 length equals 16 residues. The CDR3 here is CASSYGLAGHQETQYF. CDR3 sequence (DNA): TGTGCCAGCAGCTACGGACTAGCGGGACACCAAGAGACCCAGTACTTC. The full variable domain, with the rest looked up from reference TRBV7-8 and TRBJ2-5, is GAGVSQSPRYKVAKRGQDVALRCDPISGHVSLFWYQQALGQGPEFLTYFQNEAQLDKSGLPSDRFFAERPEGSVSTLKIQRTQQEDSAVYLCASSYGLAGHQETQYFGPGTRLLVL.

This clonotype was observed a handful of times. One end of the junction fails to match germline, which may point to a read error. This sequence joins TRBV7-9 and TRBJ2-4; D is ambiguous. TRBJ2-7 matches the DNA end more closely, so the J call is doubtful. Germline loops: CDR1 SEHNR, CDR2 FQNEAQ (reference sequence). This CDR3 region has 14 residues. CDR3 region: CASNLSPESYEQYF. The CDR3 DNA follows: TGTGCCAGCAACTTATCCCCGGAGTCCTACGAGCAGTACTTC.

The chain joins TRBV14 to TRBJ2-1, with D unclear. The assigned J gene may be wrong: the sequence end matches TRBJ2-7 better. Germline CDR1 and CDR2: SGHDN and FVKESK. The CDR3 is 11 amino acids. Written as DNA, the CDR3 is TGTGCCAGCAGCTCCCAATGGGAGCAGTACTTC. It specifies CASSSQWEQYF.

The chain combines TRBV20-1 with TRBJ2-7, with 7 bases matching TRBD2. V lost 6 bases, J lost 6 bases, and 8 bases stayed unmatched. Germline V gene sequence: CDR1 DFQATT, CDR2 SNEGSKA (reference sequence). CDR3 length equals 12 residues. CDR3 coding DNA: TGCAGTGCCGGCGGGAGCCTGCGCGAGCAGTACTTC. Protein product: CSAGGSLREQYF.

This clonotype was picked up a small number of times. This sequence joins TRBV20-1 and TRBJ2-3; 10 bases map to TRBD1. Germline loops: CDR1 DFQATT, CDR2 SNEGSKA (reference sequence). The CDR3 runs to 18 residues. V shed 2 bases and J 1 base; nucleotides not matched to a gene: 12. CDR3 residues: CSARLPGTGVGGTDTQYF. DNA for the CDR3: TGCAGTGCTAGACTTCCCGGGACAGGGGTCGGGGGCACAGATACGCAGTATTTT.

This clonotype was observed a single time. This chain joins TRBV27 and TRBJ2-3; 8 nucleotides agree with TRBD2. There are 15 residues in the CDR3. V lost 5 bases to trimming and J lost 5 bases; unmatched junction nucleotides: 9. Germline V lookup: CDR1 MNHEY, CDR2 SMNVEV (reference sequence). In DNA, the CDR3 is TGTGCCAGCAGTCCCTCCCAGCGGGGGAGAGATACGCAGTATTTT. This sequence encodes CASSPSQRGRDTQYF.

This clonotype was picked up many times. This rearrangement joins TRBV6-6 to TRBJ2-7; D remains unclear. Germline V gene lookup returns CDR1 MNHNY and CDR2 SVGAGI (reference sequence). Trimming pared 7 bases from V and 5 bases from J, leaving 9 bases between. The CDR3 spans 11 residues. CDR3 nucleotides: TGTGCCAGCACCAGGTCCGACGAGCAGTACTTC. This codes for CASTRSDEQYF.

The table lists this clonotype with a few counts. The rearrangement joins TRBV7-2 to TRBJ2-5; D not certain. The CDR3 consists of 15 residues. Germline loops: CDR1 SGHTA, CDR2 FQGNSA. The V gene lost 0 bases and the J gene lost 4 bases, with 12 bases spanning the gap. The chain's CDR3 is CASSLAQSVRETQYF. The CDR3 coding sequence is TGTGCCAGCAGCTTAGCGCAATCGGTGCGAGAGACCCAGTACTTC. Together with reference TRBV7-2 and TRBJ2-5, the CDR3 gives the full variable domain: GAGVSQSPSNKVTEKGKDVELRCDPISGHTALYWYRQSLGQGLEFLIYFQGNSAPDKSGLPSDRFSAERTGGSVSTLTIQRTQQEDSAVYLCASSLAQSVRETQYFGPGTRLLVL.